This TCR beta chain stems from a study of cytotoxic CD8 clonotypes in ibrutinib-treated CLL. Study-wide context: IGHV unmutated fewer than 18; relapsed/refractory 11; treatment-naive over 14.

V lost 3 bases and J 3 bases, leaving 9 bases between the germline ends. Germline V CDR1 and CDR2: SGHKS, YYEKEE (reference sequence). This CDR3 contains 14 residues. A note on this clone: Its target is not known.

Notes on the study in general: Clonotypes that were public were uncommon, and they contracted or stayed stable on treatment. A rise in clonality was seen at ibrutinib response, and a fall back toward baseline was seen at progression.

This table comes from immunoSEQ multiplex PCR, and its TCRdb copy is limited to in-frame clones, with some not included. Of fewer than 300,000 clones in the sample, more than 70% were seen once. This receptor was obtained from a human donor with chronic lymphocytic leukemia. This specimen consisted of PBMCs, obtained at disease progression, from a patient treated with ibrutinib. This chain joins TRBV5-5 and TRBJ1-4; no clear D. CDR3 DNA sequence: TGTGCCAGCAGCTCATTAACGGCTAATGAAAAACTGTTTTTT. As protein: CASSSLTANEKLFF.